This record covers a single T cell receptor (beta chain). As yet, its antigen is unknown. This entry comes from a study of T cell responses to AZD1222 COVID-19 vaccine. Study results and limitations: Females made up more of the donors, who were largely white British, and clonal diversity may have come out too low. After two AZD1222 doses, spike-specific TCR breadth and depth rose versus day 0. Repertoire sampling occurred only after the peak T cell response.

The length of the CDR3 is 12 residues. With 6 bases removed from V and 10 bases from J, the gap between germline ends came to 13 bases. The germline V gene encodes CDR1 MNHEY and CDR2 SVGAGI. Produced via immunoSEQ multiplex PCR; TCRdb's table is partial and in-frame only. The table has approximately 170,000 clones, around 88% seen once. The material was peripheral blood, obtained 28 days after the second AZD1222 dose. The chain uses TRBV6-5 and TRBJ1-5; D is unclear. This TCR was sampled from an adult who received the AZD1222 COVID-19 vaccine. CDR3 amino acids: CASSLRHYPQHF. CDR3 nucleotides: TGTGCCAGCAGCCTTCGCCATTACCCCCAGCATTTT.